Shown below are 15 T cell receptor beta chains from a single sample sequenced in a study of human T cells and chemical hapten exposure (dated by TCRdb to the early 2020s). Libraries were made using RACE. Sequencing took place on a NextSeq 500. TCRdb trimmed the raw reads at Q25, called clones with MiXCR and kept productive beta chains. Under each unique CDR3 protein, matching rows form one entry showing the most common genes and DNA. Within this sample are about 110,000 distinct CDR3 sequences, with around 10% of them counted one time only. Clones ranked in the top ten supply roughly 3.2% of the sample. Read against the paper, the sample's time point label means: patch test 1, 2 weeks after DPC sensitization. This specimen's treatment or condition label, per the study, means: therapeutic diphenylcyclopropenone sensitization with weekly scalp DPC. Sequenced material: whole blood, taken in connection with sensitization to the hapten diphenylcyclopropenone (DPC). The source of these receptors is a woman between 35 and 50 years old with alopecia areata. Some clones in this sample may be carry-over from other donors' samples.

This clonotype appeared a few times. Here the CDR3 reads CASSSPPGQGFEQYF. The DNA for the CDR3 is TGTGCCAGCAGTTCGCCTCCGGGACAGGGATTCGAGCAGTACTTC. This chain uses TRBV28 with TRBJ2-7; 9 nucleotides agree with TRBD1. Germline V gene data show CDR1 as MDHEN and CDR2 as SYDVKM. The CDR3 has 15 residues. Trimming cost V 4 bases and J 6 bases; bases outside gene matches: 10.

This clonotype was seen at least ten times. The chain is built from TRBV15 and TRBJ1-3; 12 bases are shared with TRBD1. Germline V gene lookup returns CDR1 LNHNV and CDR2 YYDKDF (reference sequence). V shed 0 bases and J 6 bases; nucleotides not matched to a gene: 9. The CDR3 is 18 amino acids. Here the CDR3 DNA reads TGTGCCACCAGCAGAGATCTGACGGGGACAGGGGGCGAAAACACCATATATTTT. Its protein product is CATSRDLTGTGGENTIYF.

This clonotype appeared many times. The chain is built from TRBV9 and TRBJ2-2; D is ambiguous. The CDR3 is made up of 15 amino acids. V lost 4 bases, J lost 0 bases, and 10 bases lay in between. Germline CDR1 is SGDLS and CDR2 is YYNGEE. CDR3: CASSTDGSNTGELFF. CDR3 sequence (DNA): TGTGCCAGCAGCACGGACGGATCGAACACCGGGGAGCTGTTTTTT. The variable domain in full, completed from reference TRBV9 and TRBJ2-2, reads DSGVTQTPKHLITATGQRVTLRCSPRSGDLSVYWYQQSLDQGLQFLIQYYNGEERAKGNILERFSAQQFPDLHSELNLSSLELGDSALYFCASSTDGSNTGELFFGEGSRLTVL.

V gene TRBV20-1 combines with J gene TRBJ2-2; D tentatively reads TRBD1 or TRBD2 (7 bases each). Trimming removed 1 base at V and 7 bases at J, with 25 bases between. The CDR3 spans 18 residues. Germline V gene sequence: CDR1 DFQATT, CDR2 SNEGSKA (reference sequence). The CDR3: CSARGREGALAANGELFF. The CDR3 nucleotides read TGCAGTGCTAGAGGGAGGGAGGGGGCCCTAGCGGCCAACGGGGAGCTGTTTTTT.

The chain is built from TRBV4-3 and TRBJ1-1; perhaps TRBD1 as D (5 bases). The V and J ends lost 2 bases and 7 bases respectively, with 14 bases between them. Germline V gene lookup returns CDR1 LGHNA and CDR2 YSLEER. The CDR3 spans 14 residues. The CDR3 DNA is TGCGCCAGCAGCCAATCCCTTGGGGGGGATGAAGCTTTCTTT. This gives the protein CASSQSLGGDEAFF.

This clonotype was picked up a small number of times. This CDR3 reads CSARDSSVEAFF. In DNA form, the CDR3 reads TGCAGTGCTAGAGATAGTTCTGTTGAAGCTTTCTTT. The chain has TRBV20-1 and TRBJ1-1, with D unresolved. CDR3 length equals 12 residues. Per the germline V gene, CDR1 is DFQATT and CDR2 is SNEGSKA (reference sequence). The V end lost 0 bases, the J end lost 7 bases, and 9 bases lay between the germline ends.

This clonotype has a handful of counts. The chain joins TRBV10-3 to TRBJ2-3; tentative D call: TRBD2 (6 bases). Trimming removed 3 bases at V and 4 bases at J, with 11 bases between. CDR1 ENHRY and CDR2 SYGVKD come from the germline V gene. This CDR3 comprises 14 residues. The CDR3 is CAISDGTGADTQYF. CDR3 in DNA: TGTGCCATCAGTGACGGGACGGGGGCAGATACGCAGTATTTT.

This clonotype was found many times. The V call is TRBV20-1, the J call TRBJ2-6; 8 positions match TRBD1. The CDR3 has 18 amino acids. The trim removed 0 bases at V and 0 bases at J, leaving 7 bases unmatched. The V gene's germline CDR1 is DFQATT and CDR2 SNEGSKA (reference sequence). This CDR3 reads CSARDSGTGDSGANVLTF. In nucleotides, the CDR3 is TGCAGTGCTAGAGATAGTGGGACAGGCGACTCTGGGGCCAACGTCCTGACTTTC.

This clonotype was counted a few times. The chain carries TRBV28 and TRBJ2-1; 9 bases agree with TRBD1. V trimming: 3 bases; J trimming: 9 bases; junction bases outside the gene matches: 15. Germline CDR1 reads MDHEN; CDR2 reads SYDVKM. This CDR3 spans 17 amino acids. Written as DNA, the CDR3 is TGTGCCAGCAGTTTTCCGGTCGGGACAGGGAGGTTGGGTGAGCAGTTCTTC. It yields the protein CASSFPVGTGRLGEQFF.

The chain couples TRBV7-8 to TRBJ1-5, with a weak D call TRBD1 (5 bases). CDR3 size: 15 residues. Trimming took off 1 base at V and 7 bases at J, with 14 bases between the two ends. Germline CDR1 SGHVS, CDR2 FQNEAQ. The CDR3 DNA sequence: TGTGCCAGCAGCTTAGTCCAGGGTTCGGGCCAGCCCCAGCATTTT. It codes for CASSLVQGSGQPQHF.

The chain is built from TRBV12-5 and TRBJ1-1; no definite D call. The CDR3 spans 15 residues. V lost 0 bases and J lost 4, with 12 bases in between. Per the germline V gene, CDR1 is LGHNT and CDR2 is FRNRAP. The CDR3 nucleotides are TGTGCTAGTGGTTTGGTAGTGGGGAGAGGCACTGAAGCTTTCTTT. This encodes CASGLVVGRGTEAFF.

In this sample, this clonotype turned up a few times. This rearrangement joins TRBV6-5 to TRBJ2-5; the match to TRBD2 covers 10 bases. V trimming: 4 bases; J trimming: 11 bases; junction bases outside the gene matches: 4. The CDR3 runs 12 residues. The germline V gene encodes CDR1 MNHEY and CDR2 SVGAGI. CDR3: CASSSLAGAQYF. CDR3 DNA: TGTGCCAGCAGTTCCCTAGCGGGGGCGCAGTACTTC.

This clonotype was observed many times. This sequence joins TRBV6-5 and TRBJ1-2; D remains ambiguous. This CDR3 has 13 residues. V was clipped by 4 bases and J by 8 bases, with 14 bases between them. Germline values: CDR1 MNHEY, CDR2 SVGAGI. The CDR3 region is CASSFGLTGGYTF. The CDR3 region has the DNA TGTGCCAGCAGTTTCGGGCTCACCGGCGGCTACACCTTC.

This clonotype has a count of ten or more. This chain joins TRBV18 and TRBJ1-2, with TRBD1 matching over 11 bases. This CDR3 is built from 17 residues. The V gene's germline CDR1 is KGHSH and CDR2 LQKENI. The J segment lost 4 bases and the V segment lost 0 bases, leaving 7 bases of the junction unmatched. In DNA, the CDR3 is TGTGCCAGCTCACCACCGGACAGGGGGCGGATTTCCTATGGCTACACCTTC. Translation gives CASSPPDRGRISYGYTF.

The chain is built from TRBV7-9 and TRBJ2-5, with D possibly TRBD1 on 6 matching bases. Germline lookup yields CDR1 SEHNR and CDR2 FQNEAQ (reference sequence). The CDR3 has 14 residues. Trimming stripped 3 bases from V and 5 bases from J, with 13 bases between. In nucleotides, the CDR3 is TGTGCCAGCAGCTTGTCGGGTCAGGGGGAGACCCAGTACTTC. Translated: CASSLSGQGETQYF. The entire variable domain, with the rest obtained from reference TRBV7-9 and TRBJ2-5, is as follows: DTGVSQNPRHKITKRGQNVTFRCDPISEHNRLYWYRQTLGQGPEFLTYFQNEAQLEKSRLLSDRFSAERPKGSFSTLEIQRTEQGDSAMYLCASSLSGQGETQYFGPGTRLLVL.